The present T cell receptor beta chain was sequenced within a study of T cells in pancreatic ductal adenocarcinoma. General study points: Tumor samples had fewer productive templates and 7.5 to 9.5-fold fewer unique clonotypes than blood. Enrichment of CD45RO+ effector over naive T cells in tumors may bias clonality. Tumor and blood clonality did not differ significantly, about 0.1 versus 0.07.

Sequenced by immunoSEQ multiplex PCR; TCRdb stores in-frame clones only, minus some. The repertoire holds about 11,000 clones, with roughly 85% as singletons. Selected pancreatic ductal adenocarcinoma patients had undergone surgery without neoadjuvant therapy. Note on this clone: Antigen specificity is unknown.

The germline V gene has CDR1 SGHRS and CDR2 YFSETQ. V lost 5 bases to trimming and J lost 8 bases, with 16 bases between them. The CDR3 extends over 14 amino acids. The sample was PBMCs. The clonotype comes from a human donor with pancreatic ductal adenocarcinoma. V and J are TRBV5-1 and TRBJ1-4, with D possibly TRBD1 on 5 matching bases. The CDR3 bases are TGCGCCAGCAGTCCCGGGGGGGGTGAAGAAAAACTGTTTTTT. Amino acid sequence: CASSPGGGEEKLFF.